Below, 5 T cell receptor beta chains from the same sample are listed, as sequenced in a study of siplizumab effects on memory and regulatory T cells. Profiled with immunoSEQ multiplex PCR; TCRdb holds only in-frame clones, not every one. The sample holds some 100,000 clones, just under 95% seen once. Sequencing used non-Treg CD4+ T cells sorted from blood. The receptors here all came from a human donor in good health.

This sequence joins TRBV19 and TRBJ1-5, with a weak D call TRBD1 (5 bases). This CDR3 comprises 17 residues. Trimming stripped 8 bases from V and 3 bases from J, with 23 bases between. The germline V gene has CDR1 LNHDA and CDR2 SQIVND (reference sequence). CDR3: CASGRASRGANNQPQHF. CDR3 coding DNA: TGTGCCAGTGGCAGGGCGAGTAGAGGGGCCAACAATCAGCCCCAGCATTTT. Using reference TRBV19 and TRBJ1-5 for the parts outside the CDR3, the full variable domain is DGGITQSPKYLFRKEGQNVTLSCEQNLNHDAMYWYRQDPGQGLRLIYYSQIVNDFQKGDIAEGYSVSREKKESFPLTVTSAQKNPTAFYLCASGRASRGANNQPQHFGDGTRLSIL.

The chain's CDR3 is CASSSLGTGTGEQYF. The CDR3 DNA follows: TGCGCCAGCAGCTCTTTGGGGACAGGGACGGGCGAGCAGTACTTC. The chain combines TRBV5-1 with TRBJ2-7, with 9 bases lining up with TRBD1. Germline-derived CDR1 and CDR2 are SGHRS and YFSETQ. V trimming: 3 bases; J trimming: 6 bases; junction bases outside the gene matches: 10. There are 15 residues in the CDR3.

The rearrangement links TRBV4-1 to TRBJ2-1; D uncertain. Trimming left V 1 base short and J 5 bases short, with 15 bases between. Germline V gives CDR1 MGHRA, CDR2 YSYEKL. The CDR3 sequence is 16 residues long. CDR3 amino acids: CASSQVFSITNNEQFF. DNA of the CDR3: TGCGCCAGCAGCCAAGTGTTCTCTATAACTAACAATGAGCAGTTCTTC.

This chain uses TRBV29-1 with TRBJ1-1; D perhaps matches TRBD1 (5 bases). CDR1 is SQVTM, CDR2 ANQGSEA, per germline. V lost 4 bases and J lost 0, with 18 bases in between. The CDR3 is made up of 16 amino acids. The CDR3 coding sequence is TGCAGCGTTGCCCGCCGGGCGGGGGGAGTGAACACTGAAGCTTTCTTT. This gives the protein CSVARRAGGVNTEAFF.

This clone appeared a single time. The chain combines TRBV11-2 with TRBJ2-7, with D unclear. The CDR3 has 14 residues. Trimming removed 5 bases at V and 2 bases at J, with 13 bases between. Germline lookup yields CDR1 SGHAT and CDR2 FQNNGV. The CDR3 coding sequence is TGTGCCAGCAGCCACCCCTTTCCGGCCTACGAGCAGTACTTC. This sequence encodes CASSHPFPAYEQYF.